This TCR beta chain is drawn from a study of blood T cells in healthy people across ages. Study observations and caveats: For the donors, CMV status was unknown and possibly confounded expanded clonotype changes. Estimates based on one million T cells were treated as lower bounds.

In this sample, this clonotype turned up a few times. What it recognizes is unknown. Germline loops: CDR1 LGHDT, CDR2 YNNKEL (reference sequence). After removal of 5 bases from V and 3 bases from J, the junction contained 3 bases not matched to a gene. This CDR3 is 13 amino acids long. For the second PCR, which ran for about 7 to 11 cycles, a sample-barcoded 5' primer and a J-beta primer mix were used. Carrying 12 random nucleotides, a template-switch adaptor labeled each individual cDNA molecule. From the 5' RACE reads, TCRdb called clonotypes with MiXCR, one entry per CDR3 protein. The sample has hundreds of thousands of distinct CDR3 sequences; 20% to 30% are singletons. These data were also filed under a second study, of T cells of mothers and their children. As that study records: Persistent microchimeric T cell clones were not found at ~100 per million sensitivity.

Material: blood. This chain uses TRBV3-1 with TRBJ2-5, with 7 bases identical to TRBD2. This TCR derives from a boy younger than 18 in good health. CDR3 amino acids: CASSWTRKETQYF. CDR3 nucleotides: TGTGCCAGCAGCTGGACTAGAAAAGAGACCCAGTACTTC.